A selection of T cell receptor beta chains follows, all from one sample in a study of blood T cell repertoires in COVID-19. Using immunoSEQ multiplex PCR, the repertoire was profiled, and TCRdb retains in-frame clones only, with some absent. The data contain 210,000 or so clones, approximately 83% of them seen just once; the ten biggest clones take up more than 4.5%. Input material: PBMCs or T cells enriched from blood (not recorded which). All receptors come from a woman between 45 and 60 years old who had been exposed to COVID-19. Each CDR3 is given with its conserved first and last residue. D genes are given only for firm matches. Not all rows give a size; the values are once, few, many and, for expanded clones, a class.

D gene: TRBD1; clone size: .; J gene: TRBJ1-4; V gene: TRBV19; CDR3 DNA: TGTGCCAGTAGTATCCCCGCCGGGACAGGGGGCGGGAAACTGTTTTTT; CDR3 protein: CASSIPAGTGGGKLFF
D gene: TRBD1; clone size: .; J gene: TRBJ2-1; V gene: TRBV5-1; CDR3 DNA: TGCGCCAGCAGCTCCGGGACAGGGGGTAGAAGTGAGCAGTTCTTC; CDR3 protein: CASSSGTGGRSEQFF
D gene: TRBD2; clone size: few; J gene: TRBJ2-1; V gene: TRBV30; CDR3 DNA: TGTGCCTGGAGTACCCGGACTAGCGGGGGGCACCAGTTCTTC; CDR3 protein: CAWSTRTSGGHQFF
D gene: .; clone size: .; J gene: TRBJ2-5; V gene: TRBV2; CDR3 DNA: TGTGCCAGCAGTCGGGACTTCCAAGAGACCCAGTACTTC; CDR3 protein: CASSRDFQETQYF
D gene: TRBD1; clone size: .; J gene: TRBJ2-5; V gene: TRBV5-1; CDR3 DNA: TGCGCCAGCAGGGGGACAGCCCAAGAGACCCAGTACTTC; CDR3 protein: CASRGTAQETQYF
D gene: .; clone size: .; J gene: TRBJ1-5; V gene: TRBV6-2/TRBV6-3; CDR3 DNA: TGTGCCAGCAGTTACTCGGCGGGGGCCCCTAGCAATCAGCCCCAGCATTTT; CDR3 protein: CASSYSAGAPSNQPQHF
D gene: .; clone size: .; J gene: TRBJ1-1; V gene: TRBV6-5; CDR3 DNA: TGTGCCAGCAGACCGCAGGTGAACACTGAAGCTTTCTTT; CDR3 protein: CASRPQVNTEAFF
D gene: .; clone size: .; J gene: TRBJ1-2; V gene: TRBV5-5; CDR3 DNA: TGTGCCAGCAGCTTGGATCGGGGATTCTATGGCTACACCTTC; CDR3 protein: CASSLDRGFYGYTF
D gene: .; clone size: .; J gene: TRBJ1-4; V gene: TRBV12-3/TRBV12-4; CDR3 DNA: TGTGCCAGCACCGACAGACAGGAAAAACTGTTTTTT; CDR3 protein: CASTDRQEKLFF
D gene: TRBD2; clone size: .; J gene: TRBJ2-2; V gene: TRBV19; CDR3 DNA: TGTGCCAGTAGTCGGAGCGGGGGCACCGGGGAGCTGTTTTTT; CDR3 protein: CASSRSGGTGELFF
D gene: .; clone size: .; J gene: TRBJ1-5; V gene: TRBV27; CDR3 DNA: TGTGCCAGCAGTTTAAGGGGCATCAATCAGCCCCAGCATTTT; CDR3 protein: CASSLRGINQPQHF
D gene: TRBD1; clone size: .; J gene: TRBJ2-1; V gene: TRBV14; CDR3 DNA: TGTGCCAGCAGCCAAGGACAGGGGAATGAGCAGTTCTTC; CDR3 protein: CASSQGQGNEQFF
D gene: .; clone size: .; J gene: TRBJ1-4; V gene: TRBV4-2; CDR3 DNA: TGTGCCAGCAGCCAAGAGGGGGCCTCGGGGGAAAAACTGTTTTTT; CDR3 protein: CASSQEGASGEKLFF
D gene: .; clone size: .; J gene: TRBJ1-5; V gene: TRBV10-3; CDR3 DNA: TGTGCCATCAGGCAGGGAGGAGATCAGCCCCAGCATTTT; CDR3 protein: CAIRQGGDQPQHF
D gene: .; clone size: .; J gene: TRBJ1-2; V gene: TRBV2; CDR3 DNA: TGTGCCAGCAGCCCCGACAGTTACTATGGCTACACCTTC; CDR3 protein: CASSPDSYYGYTF
D gene: .; clone size: .; J gene: TRBJ2-2; V gene: TRBV11-2; CDR3 DNA: TGTGCCAGCAGCTCACTGGCGGGCGTCGGTGGCGGGGAGCTGTTTTTT; CDR3 protein: CASSSLAGVGGGELFF
D gene: .; clone size: .; J gene: TRBJ1-1; V gene: TRBV18; CDR3 DNA: TGTGCCAGCTCGCGCGGGGGGCAGGGACTTATGAACACTGAAGCTTTCTTT; CDR3 protein: CASSRGGQGLMNTEAFF
D gene: TRBD2; clone size: once; J gene: TRBJ2-3; V gene: TRBV3-1/TRBV3-2; CDR3 DNA: TGTGCCAGCAGCCAAGATTCCAGCGGGGGGACAGATACGCAGTATTTT; CDR3 protein: CASSQDSSGGTDTQYF
D gene: TRBD1; clone size: .; J gene: TRBJ2-7; V gene: TRBV14; CDR3 DNA: TGTGCCAGCAGCCAAGTACCAGGACAGGGGGCCTACGAGCAGTACTTC; CDR3 protein: CASSQVPGQGAYEQYF
D gene: TRBD2; clone size: few; J gene: TRBJ2-1; V gene: TRBV6-2/TRBV6-3; CDR3 DNA: TGTGCCAGCAGCCCGGGACTAGAGGGGGATGAGCAGTTCTTC; CDR3 protein: CASSPGLEGDEQFF
D gene: TRBD1; clone size: .; J gene: TRBJ1-1; V gene: TRBV4-1; CDR3 DNA: TGCGCCAGCAGCCCTCGACAGGGAGGGAACACTGAAGCTTTCTTT; CDR3 protein: CASSPRQGGNTEAFF
D gene: TRBD1; clone size: once; J gene: TRBJ1-6; V gene: TRBV10-3; CDR3 DNA: TGTGCCATCCGGGACAGCCTTAATTCACCCCTCCACTTT; CDR3 protein: CAIRDSLNSPLHF
D gene: TRBD1; clone size: .; J gene: TRBJ2-3; V gene: TRBV7-6; CDR3 DNA: TGTGCCAGCAGCTTAGGGACAGGGGATAGGACAGATACGCAGTATTTT; CDR3 protein: CASSLGTGDRTDTQYF
D gene: .; clone size: once; J gene: TRBJ1-6; V gene: TRBV25-1; CDR3 DNA: TGTGCCAGCAGTGTCGGCCAGAGAGGAAGGTCACCCCTCCACTTT; CDR3 protein: CASSVGQRGRSPLHF
D gene: TRBD2; clone size: .; J gene: TRBJ2-1; V gene: TRBV5-1; CDR3 DNA: TGCGCCAGCAGCTTGGAGGGACTAGCGGGGGCGGGTGAGCAGTTCTTC; CDR3 protein: CASSLEGLAGAGEQFF
D gene: .; clone size: .; J gene: TRBJ1-1; V gene: TRBV4-1; CDR3 DNA: TGCGCCAGCAGCCCCACAGGCCACACTGAAGCTTTCTTT; CDR3 protein: CASSPTGHTEAFF
D gene: TRBD1; clone size: .; J gene: TRBJ1-4; V gene: TRBV7-8; CDR3 DNA: TGTGCCAGCAGCTTAGGGGGACAGGGATGGGAAAAACTGTTTTTT; CDR3 protein: CASSLGGQGWEKLFF
D gene: TRBD1; clone size: many; J gene: TRBJ1-4; V gene: TRBV19; CDR3 DNA: TGTGCCAGTAGTAACAGGGGCTTCGAAAAACTGTTTTTT; CDR3 protein: CASSNRGFEKLFF
D gene: .; clone size: .; J gene: TRBJ1-4; V gene: TRBV28; CDR3 DNA: TGTGCCAGCAGTTTTGGAGGGACCGCAACTAATGAAAAACTGTTTTTT; CDR3 protein: CASSFGGTATNEKLFF
D gene: .; clone size: .; J gene: TRBJ2-2; V gene: TRBV6-5; CDR3 DNA: TGTGCCAGCAGCTTACAAAGGGGCACCGGGGAGCTGTTTTTT; CDR3 protein: CASSLQRGTGELFF
D gene: TRBD1; clone size: once; J gene: TRBJ1-6; V gene: TRBV5-8; CDR3 DNA: TGTGCCAGCGTCTTCGACAGGGGCAATTCACCCCTCCACTTT; CDR3 protein: CASVFDRGNSPLHF
D gene: TRBD1; clone size: .; J gene: TRBJ1-1; V gene: TRBV10-3; CDR3 DNA: TGTGCCATCAGTGAGGGAGGGGGGACAGGGGCTTTCTTT; CDR3 protein: CAISEGGGTGAFF
D gene: .; clone size: .; J gene: TRBJ1-1; V gene: TRBV7-9; CDR3 DNA: TGTGCCAGCAGCTTCTCTGGTCAGGGTGGCACTGAAGCTTTCTTT; CDR3 protein: CASSFSGQGGTEAFF
D gene: .; clone size: .; J gene: TRBJ1-1; V gene: TRBV5-5; CDR3 DNA: TGTGCCAGCAGCTGGGGCCCGAGGACCTCCGAAGCTTTCTTT; CDR3 protein: CASSWGPRTSEAFF
D gene: .; clone size: .; J gene: TRBJ2-2; V gene: TRBV6-5; CDR3 DNA: TGTGCCAGCAGCGAGAAGAACACCGGGGAGCTGTTTTTT; CDR3 protein: CASSEKNTGELFF
D gene: .; clone size: .; J gene: TRBJ1-1; V gene: TRBV10-2; CDR3 DNA: TGCGCCAGCAGTGAAGCGTACACTGAAGCTTTCTTT; CDR3 protein: CASSEAYTEAFF
D gene: .; clone size: .; J gene: TRBJ2-2; V gene: TRBV19; CDR3 DNA: TGTGCCAGTAGTACCCTACTTACCGGGGAGCTGTTTTTT; CDR3 protein: CASSTLLTGELFF
D gene: TRBD1; clone size: .; J gene: TRBJ1-5; V gene: TRBV5-1; CDR3 DNA: TGCGCCAGCAGCGCGGGGGGGACAGGTGCTAATCAGCCCCAGCATTTT; CDR3 protein: CASSAGGTGANQPQHF
D gene: .; clone size: .; J gene: TRBJ1-2; V gene: TRBV4-2; CDR3 DNA: TGTGCCAGCAGCCAAGAGTCCAGGGGTGACTATGGCTACACCTTC; CDR3 protein: CASSQESRGDYGYTF
D gene: .; clone size: .; J gene: TRBJ2-7; V gene: TRBV3-1/TRBV3-2; CDR3 DNA: TGTGCCAGCAGCCAAGGGGCATTATCCTCCTACGAGCAGTACTTC; CDR3 protein: CASSQGALSSYEQYF
D gene: TRBD2; clone size: .; J gene: TRBJ2-2; V gene: TRBV7-2; CDR3 DNA: TGTGCCAGCAGATCCGGACTAGCGGGCACCGGGGAGCTGTTTTTT; CDR3 protein: CASRSGLAGTGELFF
D gene: .; clone size: .; J gene: TRBJ2-2; V gene: TRBV3-1/TRBV3-2; CDR3 DNA: TGTGCCAGCAGCCAGGCAGGACAGCTCACCGGGGAGCTGTTTTTT; CDR3 protein: CASSQAGQLTGELFF
D gene: TRBD1; clone size: .; J gene: TRBJ1-2; V gene: TRBV7-2; CDR3 DNA: TGTGCCAGCAGCCCCAGACAGGGGGCTAACTATGGCTACACCTTC; CDR3 protein: CASSPRQGANYGYTF
D gene: TRBD1; clone size: .; J gene: TRBJ2-5; V gene: TRBV5-4; CDR3 DNA: TGTGCCAGCAAGCCGGGACAGGGCCAAGAGACCCAGTACTTC; CDR3 protein: CASKPGQGQETQYF
D gene: .; clone size: .; J gene: TRBJ2-1; V gene: TRBV12-3/TRBV12-4; CDR3 DNA: TGTGCCAGCAGTTTATCGGGGAATGAGCAGTTCTTC; CDR3 protein: CASSLSGNEQFF
D gene: TRBD1; clone size: .; J gene: TRBJ1-4; V gene: TRBV9; CDR3 DNA: TGTGCCAGCAGCTTCAGGGGGACAACTAATGAAAAACTGTTTTTT; CDR3 protein: CASSFRGTTNEKLFF
D gene: .; clone size: .; J gene: TRBJ2-3; V gene: TRBV21-1; CDR3 DNA: TGTGCCAGCAGCTCCAAAGGGGACCCCGGACTAGCGGGGGCCCGCCGGGGCACAGATACGCAGTATTTT; CDR3 protein: CASSSKGDPGLAGARRGTDTQYF
D gene: TRBD2; clone size: .; J gene: TRBJ2-1; V gene: TRBV24-1; CDR3 DNA: TGTGCCACCAGTGATTTGGAGTTCGGGGGGGACAATGAGCAGTTCTTC; CDR3 protein: CATSDLEFGGDNEQFF
D gene: TRBD1; clone size: .; J gene: TRBJ1-1; V gene: TRBV10-3; CDR3 DNA: TGTGCCATCAGTGACTATGGGACAGGGGGCGAAGCTTTCTTT; CDR3 protein: CAISDYGTGGEAFF
D gene: .; clone size: .; J gene: TRBJ1-2; V gene: TRBV19; CDR3 DNA: TGTGCCAGTAGTATGAGCAGACTTCCCTATGGCTACACCTTC; CDR3 protein: CASSMSRLPYGYTF
D gene: .; clone size: .; J gene: TRBJ1-5; V gene: TRBV28; CDR3 DNA: TGTGCCAGCAGTTCCTACGACAGAGCCAATCAGCCCCAGCATTTT; CDR3 protein: CASSSYDRANQPQHF
D gene: .; clone size: .; J gene: TRBJ2-7; V gene: TRBV5-5; CDR3 DNA: TGTGCCAGCAGCCAGGGAACCTACGAGCAGTACTTC; CDR3 protein: CASSQGTYEQYF
D gene: .; clone size: .; J gene: TRBJ1-1; V gene: TRBV5-1; CDR3 DNA: TGCGCCAGCAGCTTGGGCGACGGGGGCACTGAAGCTTTCTTT; CDR3 protein: CASSLGDGGTEAFF
D gene: TRBD1; clone size: once; J gene: TRBJ1-1; V gene: TRBV28; CDR3 DNA: TGTGCCAGCACCCCCGGGGTCGACAGGGGGCAGGGTGAAGCTTTCTTT; CDR3 protein: CASTPGVDRGQGEAFF
D gene: .; clone size: .; J gene: TRBJ1-2; V gene: TRBV30; CDR3 DNA: TGTGCCTGGACCGGGGGGCGGTCCTATGGCTACACCTTC; CDR3 protein: CAWTGGRSYGYTF
D gene: TRBD1; clone size: .; J gene: TRBJ2-3; V gene: TRBV4-2; CDR3 DNA: TGTGCCAGCAGACAGGGGGACCCAGATACGCAGTATTTT; CDR3 protein: CASRQGDPDTQYF
D gene: TRBD2; clone size: once; J gene: TRBJ2-7; V gene: TRBV4-2; CDR3 DNA: TGTGCCAGCAGCCTGATGCGGGGGTCTATCTACGAGCAGTACTTC; CDR3 protein: CASSLMRGSIYEQYF
D gene: .; clone size: .; J gene: TRBJ1-5; V gene: TRBV12-3/TRBV12-4; CDR3 DNA: TGTGCCAGCAGTTCAGACTGGGATCAGCCCCAGCATTTT; CDR3 protein: CASSSDWDQPQHF
D gene: .; clone size: .; J gene: TRBJ2-1; V gene: TRBV27; CDR3 DNA: TGTGCCAGCAGCGAGCCTAGCTCCTACAATGAGCAGTTCTTC; CDR3 protein: CASSEPSSYNEQFF
D gene: .; clone size: .; J gene: TRBJ2-5; V gene: TRBV6-5; CDR3 DNA: TGTGCCAGCAGTTACCCCACCCGGGGGACCCAGTACTTC; CDR3 protein: CASSYPTRGTQYF